The 12 T cell receptor beta chains given below trace back to one sample, sequenced in a study of blood T cell repertoires in COVID-19. This table comes from immunoSEQ multiplex PCR, and its TCRdb copy is limited to in-frame clones, with some not included. The table includes around 95,000 clones, about nine tenths detected once. The sequenced sample was peripheral blood. The origin of the receptors is a man aged 50-60 years with acute or convalescent COVID-19.

V is TRBV6-5 and J is TRBJ2-2, with D tentatively TRBD2 (5 bases). This CDR3 region has 15 residues. Trimming removed 0 bases at V and 4 bases at J, with 9 bases between. Germline-derived CDR1 and CDR2 are MNHEY and SVGAGI. CDR3 region: CASSYSTRGTGELFF. Here the CDR3 DNA reads TGTGCCAGCAGTTACTCGACCCGGGGCACCGGGGAGCTGTTTTTT.

This sequence joins TRBV11-2 and TRBJ2-3, with 7 nucleotides matching TRBD2. With 1 base clipped from V and 4 bases from J, the junction kept 8 bases outside the gene matches. There are 16 residues in the CDR3. CDR1 and CDR2 from the germline V gene are SGHAT and FQNNGV. For the CDR3, the DNA is TGTGCCAGCAGCTTAGTTCGAGGGAGGGGCGCAGATACGCAGTATTTT. This gives the protein CASSLVRGRGADTQYF.

The V call is TRBV10-1, the J call TRBJ2-5; TRBD1 agrees at 8 bases. The trim removed 0 bases at V and 5 bases at J, leaving 5 bases unmatched. The CDR3 sequence is 15 residues long. Looked up from germline, CDR1 is WNHNN and CDR2 is SYGVQD (reference sequence). The CDR3 DNA follows: TGCGCCAGCAGTGAGTCTACAGGGGGAACGGAGACCCAGTACTTC. The encoded protein is CASSESTGGTETQYF.

The chain couples TRBV18 to TRBJ1-2; tentatively, D is TRBD1 (6 bases). V lost 6 bases, J lost 4 bases, and 15 bases lay in between. The CDR3 is 14 residues long. Germline V gives CDR1 KGHSH, CDR2 LQKENI. Here the CDR3 reads CASSAGGQFYGYTF. CDR3 in DNA: TGTGCCAGCTCCGCGGGAGGACAGTTCTATGGCTACACCTTC.

The rearrangement links TRBV9 to TRBJ1-1; 8 bases line up with TRBD1. The V segment lost 3 bases and the J segment 0 bases; nucleotides outside the gene matches: 4. CDR1 is SGDLS, CDR2 YYNGEE, per germline. CDR3 length: 15 amino acids. The CDR3 spells CASSGGQGLNTEAFF. In DNA form, the CDR3 reads TGTGCCAGCAGCGGAGGACAGGGCTTGAACACTGAAGCTTTCTTT. Complete variable domain (other parts from reference TRBV9 and TRBJ1-1): DSGVTQTPKHLITATGQRVTLRCSPRSGDLSVYWYQQSLDQGLQFLIQYYNGEERAKGNILERFSAQQFPDLHSELNLSSLELGDSALYFCASSGGQGLNTEAFFGQGTRLTVV.

This chain joins TRBV5-5 and TRBJ2-7; TRBD1 is a possible D gene (6 bases). V was shortened by 2 bases and J by 5 bases, with 14 bases between the two germline ends. The CDR3 runs 14 residues. Germline lookup yields CDR1 SGHKS and CDR2 YYEKEE (reference sequence). CDR3 amino acids: CASSLMTGLHEQYF. For the CDR3, the DNA is TGTGCCAGCAGCTTAATGACAGGCCTCCACGAGCAGTACTTC.

This clone was detected a few times. CDR3: CASSPQTGTGGFYEQYF. In DNA form, the CDR3 reads TGCGCCAGCAGCCCTCAGACCGGGACAGGGGGCTTCTACGAGCAGTACTTC. V gene TRBV4-1 combines with J gene TRBJ2-7, with 12 positions matching TRBD1. Germline trimming cut 4 bases from V and 3 bases from J; bases unmatched to any gene: 10. The CDR3 extends over 17 amino acids. Germline assignment: CDR1 MGHRA and CDR2 YSYEKL.

In nucleotides, the CDR3 is TGTGCCAGCAGTGAAGCACAGGTTTATGGCTACACCTTC. It codes for CASSEAQVYGYTF. The gene calls are TRBV6-1 and TRBJ1-2, with D perhaps matching TRBD1 (5 bases). The CDR3 totals 13 residues. From germline, CDR1 is MNHNS and CDR2 SASEGT. Trimming left V 0 bases short and J 5 bases short, with 7 bases between.

The genes are TRBV15 and TRBJ1-5; maybe TRBD1 (5 bases). The germline V gene has CDR1 LNHNV and CDR2 YYDKDF (reference sequence). Trimming shortened V by 6 bases and J by 7 bases, and 16 bases separated the two germline ends. CDR3 length equals 14 residues. The CDR3 loop reads CATSFDSSGQPQHF. In DNA form, the CDR3 reads TGTGCCACCAGTTTCGACAGCTCCGGACAGCCCCAGCATTTT.

The chain is built from TRBV24-1 and TRBJ2-1; 13 bases fit TRBD2. The CDR3 covers 13 residues. Losses at the gene ends were 9 bases for V and 6 bases for J; bases not matched to a gene: 1. Germline assignment: CDR1 KGHDR and CDR2 SFDVKD. CDR3 in amino acids: CATRTSGSNEQFF. For the CDR3, the DNA is TGTGCCACCCGGACTAGCGGGAGCAATGAGCAGTTCTTC.

The DNA of the CDR3 is TGTGCCAGCAGTTTCCCTCACGGACAGGGACAAGAGACCCAGTACTTC. Amino acids: CASSFPHGQGQETQYF. V usage is TRBV28 and J usage is TRBJ2-5; 8 bases map to TRBD1. Looked up from germline, CDR1 is MDHEN and CDR2 is SYDVKM. V gave up 3 bases and J gave up 2 bases; unmatched junction bases: 8. CDR3 length: 16 residues.

A single count supports this clone. J is TRBJ1-1 and V is TRBV2; TRBD1 might be the D (6 bases). Germline V lookup: CDR1 SNHLY, CDR2 FYNNEI. The CDR3 spans 14 residues. Trimming removed 7 bases from V and 4 bases from J, with 16 bases in between. The CDR3 reads CASNIQGRGTEAFF. The CDR3, as DNA: TGTGCCAGCAACATACAGGGCCGGGGCACTGAAGCTTTCTTT.